The present T cell receptor beta chain was sequenced within a study of CD4 T cells in relation to SARS-CoV-2 and coronaviruses (dated by TCRdb to the early 2020s). With regard to the full study: In the ViraFEST assay, PBMCs were cultured with antigen for 9 to 10 days, after which TCR beta CDR3s were sequenced to identify antigen-specific clonal expansions. Samples from three pre-COVID donors and the naive versus memory experiments were sequenced with the Adaptive Biotechnologies TCR-sequencing kit; other data were Illumina-based. Using patient-derived lymphoblastoid cell lines, the shared crossreactive spike epitopes were mapped to their HLA restriction. A different TCR-beta assay, based on Illumina, was used to sequence expansion assays from other donors in the study. The study assessed, at the TCR clonotype level, memory CD4+ T cell crossreactivity between SARS-CoV-2 and common cold coronavirus spike proteins. The negative reference condition was either a culture with an HIV-1 Nef peptide pool or a culture with no peptide. Overall study outcomes, separate from this receptor: Memory CD4+ clonotypes crossrecognizing SARS-CoV-2 and at least one common cold coronavirus spike were found in around three fifths of donors. Small numbers of patients and of tested TCRs limited the study. Since the crossreactivity analysis centred on spike protein, crossreactivity against other viral proteins was not assessed. No donor contributed both pre-pandemic and post-infection samples, which limited tracing the source of pre-existing responses. Crossreactive clones showed significantly weaker SARS-CoV-2-driven expansion than monoreactive clones, consistent with antigenic imprinting.

With respect to this clone: Its recognized antigen is unknown. Base-call qualities are not available, and no considerably larger clone is one nucleotide away.

CD4+ T cells from unexposed donors were collected before the COVID-19 pandemic (2011-2018). After around 10 days of culture, CD4+ T cells were isolated with the EasySep CD4+ T cell isolation kit. Unexposed donor CD4+ T cells were tested for reactivity to SARS-CoV-2 S and N and four common cold coronavirus spike pools, as cell number allowed. Each well received over 1.5 million PBMCs, cultured in IMDM supplemented with about 4.5% human AB serum and roughly 10 IU/ml IL-2. Half of the culture medium was replaced with fresh IL-2-containing medium on days 3 and 7. In general, triplicate replicate wells were used for every peptide culture condition. Leukapheresis product for the unexposed donors was bought commercially. PBMCs were isolated from leukapheresis product or whole blood by Ficoll-Paque PLUS gradient centrifugation. PBMCs were either cryopreserved at -140 degrees C or used fresh in the expansion assay. The QIAamp Micro DNA Kit was used to extract genomic DNA from the CD4+ T cells.

Receptor amplification or capture employed the immunoSEQ multiplex PCR assay. The authors' pipeline ran thus. During preprocessing, nonproductive sequences were removed, along with CDR3s that did not begin with C, did not end with F or W, or were shorter than 7 amino acids. The MANAFEST web app identified antigen-specific clonotypes based on expansion compared with the reference and other culture wells. A clone was considered positive if the clone showed significant expansion compared with the reference culture in 2 of 3 replicate wells at an FDR below 0.05. For a clone to be considered positive, significant expansion relative to all other tandem wells and an odds ratio above 5 were also required. CDR3 homology was measured as pairwise Levenshtein distance, computed with the stringdist R package after trimming three terminal residues from each end. The immuneACCESS repertoire file appears here via TCRdb, limited to in-frame rearrangements. These files lack a portion of the clones; in checked studies, under half of the deficit traces to unresolved V genes, and the cause of the others is not known. V and J calls and clone size are as listed in that table; D and trimming were resolved from the DNA. This sample is represented by 15,000 or so clones; over 60% of them were singletons. The ten largest make up about a tenth of the sample.

Trimming removed 11 bases from V and 4 bases from J, leaving 12 bases between the germline ends. The CDR3 covers 12 residues, taking in both the cysteine and the phenylalanine. The read is trimmed to its CDR3 DNA, 36 bases read in frame from base 1. The germline V gene provides CDR1 SGHTA and CDR2 FQGNSA. Rearrangement joined TRBV7-2 to TRBJ1-3, with the D gene not clear enough to name. The sequence came from a human donor in good health. Specimen: CD4+ T cells from PBMCs, cultured in vitro. The CDR3 protein sequence reads: CAGQRAGNTIYF. Read as DNA, the sequence is TGTGCCGGCCAGAGGGCGGGAAACACCATATATTTT.